The clone carrying this T cell receptor (beta chain) was seen only a few times. Antigen unknown. Per germline, CDR1 SGHTA and CDR2 FQGTGA. Between the trimmed V and J ends, which lost 5 bases and 6 bases, there was a span of 13 bases. The CDR3 length is 13 residues. This specimen belongs to a study of post-analysis software for immune sequencing data. Study at large: Some patients lacked subtype; others had relapsing-remitting, secondary progressive or progressive-relapsing disease. Study-level findings and limits: There were roughly 5 TRBV segments more frequent in patients than controls, and TRBV5-6, TRBV5-1 and TRBV20-1 were among them. F-measure co-clustering was strong for batch-matched samples.

Unique-molecular-identifier-tagged TCR beta cDNA libraries were used. In TCRdb, the PCR reads were re-called with MiXCR into one record per CDR3 protein. The table records hundreds of thousands of distinct CDR3 sequences, approximately 53% of them present only once. The V and J genes are TRBV7-3 and TRBJ1-2, with D possibly being TRBD1 (5 bases). The sequenced sample consisted of blood. The source is a girl between 10 and 17 years old with multiple sclerosis. The DNA of the CDR3 is TGTGCCAGCAGCCCGGGGGGGGTGGATGGCTACACCTTC. It codes for CASSPGGVDGYTF.